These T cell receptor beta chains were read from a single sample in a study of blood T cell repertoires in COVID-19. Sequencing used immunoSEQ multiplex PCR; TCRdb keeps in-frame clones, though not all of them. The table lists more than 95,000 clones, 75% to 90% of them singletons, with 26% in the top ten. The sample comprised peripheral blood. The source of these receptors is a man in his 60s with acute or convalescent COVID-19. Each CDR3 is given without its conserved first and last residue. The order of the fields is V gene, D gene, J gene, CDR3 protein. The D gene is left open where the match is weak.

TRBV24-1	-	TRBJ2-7	ATSDPYEQY
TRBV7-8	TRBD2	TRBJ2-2	ASSPEGLADLANTGELF
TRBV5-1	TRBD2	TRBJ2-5	ASSRQTSVQETQY
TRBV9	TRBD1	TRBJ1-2	ASSPLPGQGSGYT
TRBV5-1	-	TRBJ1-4	ASSLSRGRTATNEKLF
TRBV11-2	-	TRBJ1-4	ASSFMGGAGEKLF
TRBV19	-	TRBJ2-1	ASSIPSGGEQF
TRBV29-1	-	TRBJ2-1	SVPKIRSSYNEQF
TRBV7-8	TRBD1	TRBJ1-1	ASSLGTATEAF
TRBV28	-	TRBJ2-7	ASSLVWRDYEQY
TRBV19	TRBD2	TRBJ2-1	ASSPILAGGANEQF
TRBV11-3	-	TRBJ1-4	ASSLDLAANEKLF
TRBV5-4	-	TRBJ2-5	ACGLREETQY
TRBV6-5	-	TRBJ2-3	ASRRSTDTQY
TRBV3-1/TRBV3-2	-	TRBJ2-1	ASSQVRTLEQF
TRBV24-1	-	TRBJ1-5	ATSDRTNQPQH